The present entry profiles one T cell receptor (beta chain) with its context. Its antigen specificity is not known. Base qualities are not provided; no much larger clone lies one nucleotide away. This record belongs to a study of T cell changes during pregnancy in multiple sclerosis (dated by TCRdb to about 2019). For the study in its entirety: The study examined how the T cell repertoire changed over the course of pregnancy in women with multiple sclerosis.

The library came from the immunoSEQ multiplex PCR assay. What TCRdb holds here is the immuneACCESS table cut down to in-frame rearrangements. Part of the clones is not present; checked against another copy, under half of the missing clones reflect an unresolved V gene, and the others are unexplained. Present in this sample are 20,000 to 25,000 clones, around 89% of which were seen just once. The ten largest clones take up under 9% of the sample. The sequence was obtained from a female donor with multiple sclerosis, enrolled in a pregnancy study. The sample here was CD8+ T cells from peripheral blood mononuclear cells, taken in the first trimester of pregnancy.

The CDR3 here reads CASSQDSGLGDTQYF. The DNA reads as follows: TGCGCCAGCAGCCAAGATAGTGGGCTGGGAGATACGCAGTATTTT. Rearrangement joined TRBV4-3 to TRBJ2-3; no D gene is confidently identified. Sequences LGHNA (CDR1) and YSLEER (CDR2) are obtained from the germline V gene. V is shortened by 0 bases, J by 5 bases, and the region joining them spans 12 bases. The CDR3, cysteine through phenylalanine, is 15 amino acids long. Just the 45-base CDR3 DNA is kept, in frame starting at base 1.